The rows below give T cell receptor beta chains drawn from one sample of a study of Graves' ophthalmopathy and Graves' hyperthyroidism. TCRdb independently ran MiXCR on the multiplex PCR reads; one entry per CDR3 protein. The data show roughly 400,000 distinct CDR3 sequences, approximately 20% seen once. The sequencing sample was made of peripheral blood. The receptors were gathered from a woman under 30 with Graves' ophthalmopathy. CDR3s leave out the opening cysteine and the closing phenylalanine or tryptophan. D genes are given only for firm matches.

D	J	V	CDR3
TRBD1	TRBJ1-5	TRBV20-1	SARDLRGLTGKH
-	TRBJ1-1	TRBV20-1	SARWQLNTEAF
-	TRBJ1-1	TRBV4-1	ASSQDPRRDTEAF
-	TRBJ2-5	TRBV30	AWSFNGETQY
-	TRBJ1-5	TRBV2	ASSEGNQPQH
-	TRBJ1-2	TRBV7-2	ASSFGLAGYGYT
TRBD1	TRBJ2-5	TRBV6-5	ASSNRGQETQY
TRBD2	TRBJ2-5	TRBV4-2	ASSPRTPPGLAEGVAQY
-	TRBJ2-7	TRBV27	ASFSGYEQY
-	TRBJ2-7	TRBV6-1	ASSIPRADEQY
TRBD1	TRBJ1-6	TRBV5-1	ASSDRSPDSYNSPLH
-	TRBJ1-1	TRBV6-2/TRBV6-3	ASSYVDRV
-	TRBJ2-7	TRBV12-3/TRBV12-4	ASSLGRVYEQY